The clone carrying this T cell receptor beta chain was seen just once. The antigen is not known. These data belong to a study of CD8 T cells in Susac syndrome. Study at large: Patients with Susac syndrome who were sequenced included over five with active disease and fewer than 10 in remission.

V gave up 3 bases and J gave up 2 bases, with 7 bases separating them. CDR1 is DFQATT and CDR2 is SNEGSKA in the germline V gene (reference sequence). The CDR3 consists of 12 residues. RNA, at about 0.45 to 1 ug, was reverse transcribed with random hexamers. MiXCR, applied by TCRdb to the immunoSEQ multiplex PCR reads, yields one record per CDR3 protein. Altogether 150,000 to 200,000 distinct CDR3 sequences are present, 94% being singletons, with the ten largest covering 0.12%. Study-wide findings and caveats: The study conceded that relatively few individuals underwent its TCR sequencing and HLA analysis. None of the CD4+ T cell repertoires in Susac syndrome showed clonal expansion.

Input material: CD4+ T cells from PBMCs. The clonotype comes from a human donor with Susac syndrome. The genes are TRBV20-1 and TRBJ2-5; TRBD1 or TRBD2 may be the D gene (5 bases each). CDR3: CSASWGQETQYF. The CDR3 DNA follows: TGCAGTGCTAGCTGGGGGCAAGAGACCCAGTACTTC.